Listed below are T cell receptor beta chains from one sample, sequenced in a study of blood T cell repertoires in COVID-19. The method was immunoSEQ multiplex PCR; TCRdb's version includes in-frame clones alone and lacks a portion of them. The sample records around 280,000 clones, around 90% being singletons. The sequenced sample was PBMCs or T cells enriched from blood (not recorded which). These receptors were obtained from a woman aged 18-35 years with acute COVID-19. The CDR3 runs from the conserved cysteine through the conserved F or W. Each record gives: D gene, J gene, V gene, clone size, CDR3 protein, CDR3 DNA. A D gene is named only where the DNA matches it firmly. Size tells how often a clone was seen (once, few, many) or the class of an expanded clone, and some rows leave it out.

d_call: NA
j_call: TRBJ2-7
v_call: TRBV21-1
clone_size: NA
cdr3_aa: CASSIKGVYEQYF
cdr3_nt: TGTGCCAGCAGCATCAAGGGGGTTTACGAGCAGTACTTC

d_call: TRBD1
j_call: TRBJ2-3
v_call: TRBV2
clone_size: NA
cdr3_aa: CATFHRGPTDTQYF
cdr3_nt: TGTGCCACGTTCCACAGGGGTCCCACAGATACGCAGTATTTT

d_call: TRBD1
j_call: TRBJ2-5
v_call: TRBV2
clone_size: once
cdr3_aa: CASSEVTGGPIETQYF
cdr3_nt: TGTGCCAGCAGTGAAGTCACAGGGGGCCCGATAGAGACCCAGTACTTC

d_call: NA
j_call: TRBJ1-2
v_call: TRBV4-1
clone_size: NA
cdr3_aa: CASSQARTLAGRSYTF
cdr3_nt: TGCGCCAGCAGCCAAGCGCGTACACTGGCTGGGAGGAGCTACACCTTC

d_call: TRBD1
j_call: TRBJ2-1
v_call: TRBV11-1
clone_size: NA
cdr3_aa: CASSLAPDRGLMQFF
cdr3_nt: TGTGCCAGCAGCTTAGCGCCAGACAGGGGGCTAATGCAGTTCTTC

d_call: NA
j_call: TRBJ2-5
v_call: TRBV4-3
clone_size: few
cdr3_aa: CASSPSSGETQYF
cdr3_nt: TGCGCCAGCAGCCCATCATCGGGGGAGACCCAGTACTTC

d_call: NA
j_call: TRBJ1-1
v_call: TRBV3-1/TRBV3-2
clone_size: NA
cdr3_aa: CASSQAPRGTEAFF
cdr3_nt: TGTGCCAGCAGCCAAGCTCCCAGGGGAACTGAAGCTTTCTTT

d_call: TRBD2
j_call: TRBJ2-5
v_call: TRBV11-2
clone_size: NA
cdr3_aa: CASSLDPLRGGKETQYF
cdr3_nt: TGTGCCAGCAGCTTAGACCCATTGCGGGGGGGGAAAGAGACCCAGTACTTC

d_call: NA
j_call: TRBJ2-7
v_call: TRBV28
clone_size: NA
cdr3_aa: CATQVSWAYEQYF
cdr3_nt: TGTGCCACCCAGGTGTCTTGGGCCTACGAGCAGTACTTC

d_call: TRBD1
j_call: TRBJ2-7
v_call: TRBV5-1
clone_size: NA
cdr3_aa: CASSAGTANYEQYF
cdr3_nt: TGCGCCAGCAGCGCCGGGACAGCGAACTACGAGCAGTACTTC

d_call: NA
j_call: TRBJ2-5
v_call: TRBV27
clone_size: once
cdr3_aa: CASSQTGYFGETQYF
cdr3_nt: NA

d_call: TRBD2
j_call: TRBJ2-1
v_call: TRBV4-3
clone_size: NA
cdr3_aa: CASSQGSGTYNEQFF
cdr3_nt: TGCGCCAGCAGCCAAGGGAGCGGGACGTACAATGAGCAGTTCTTC

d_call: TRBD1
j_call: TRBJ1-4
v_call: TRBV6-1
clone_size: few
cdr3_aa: CASSEAIGTGGEKLFF
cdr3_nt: TGTGCCAGCAGTGAAGCGATCGGGACAGGGGGCGAAAAACTGTTTTTT

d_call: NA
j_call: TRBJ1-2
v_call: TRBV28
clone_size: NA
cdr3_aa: CASTLFRGEGYTF
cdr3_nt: TGTGCCAGCACCCTTTTCCGGGGAGAAGGCTACACCTTC

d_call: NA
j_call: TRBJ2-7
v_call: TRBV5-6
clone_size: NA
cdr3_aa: CASSLLRYEQYF
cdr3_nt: TGTGCCAGCAGCTTGCTCCGGTACGAGCAGTACTTC

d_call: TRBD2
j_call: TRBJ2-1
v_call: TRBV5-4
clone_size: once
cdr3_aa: CASSLNSGRGRGLYNEQFF
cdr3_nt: TGTGCCAGCAGCTTGAACAGCGGGAGGGGGCGGGGCCTCTACAATGAGCAGTTCTTC

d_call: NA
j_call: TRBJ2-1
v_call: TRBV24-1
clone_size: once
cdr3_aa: CATSGSQQGSYNEQFF
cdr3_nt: TGTGCCACCAGTGGGTCCCAACAGGGAAGTTACAATGAGCAGTTCTTC

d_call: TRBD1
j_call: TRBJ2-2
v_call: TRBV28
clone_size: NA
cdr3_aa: CASRTGFNTGELFF
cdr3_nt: TGTGCCAGCAGGACAGGGTTCAACACCGGGGAGCTGTTTTTT

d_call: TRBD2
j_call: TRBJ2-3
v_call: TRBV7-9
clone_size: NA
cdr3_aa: CASSLTGTSGSSSTDTQYF
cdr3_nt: TGTGCCAGCAGCTTAACCGGGACTAGCGGAAGCTCTAGCACAGATACGCAGTATTTT

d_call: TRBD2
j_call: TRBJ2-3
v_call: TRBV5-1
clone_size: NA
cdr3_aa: CASSSIVLAGGPDTQYF
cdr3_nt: TGCGCCAGCAGCTCGATCGTACTAGCGGGAGGGCCAGATACGCAGTATTTT

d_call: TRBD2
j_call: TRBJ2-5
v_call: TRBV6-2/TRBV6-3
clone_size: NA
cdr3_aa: CASSYGAGGPQETQYF
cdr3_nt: TGTGCCAGCAGTTACGGAGCGGGAGGGCCCCAAGAGACCCAGTACTTC

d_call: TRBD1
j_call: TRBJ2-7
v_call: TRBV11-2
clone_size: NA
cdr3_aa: CASSSPRGQIYEQYF
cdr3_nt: TGTGCCAGCAGCTCACCAAGGGGACAGATCTACGAGCAGTACTTC

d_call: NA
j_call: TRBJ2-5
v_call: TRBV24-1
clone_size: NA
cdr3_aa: CATSKRRQETQYF
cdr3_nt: TGTGCCACCAGTAAGAGGAGGCAAGAGACCCAGTACTTC

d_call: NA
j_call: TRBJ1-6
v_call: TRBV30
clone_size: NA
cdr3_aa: CAWSPTGRNSPLHF
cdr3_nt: TGTGCCTGGAGTCCAACAGGGCGCAACTCACCCCTCCACTTT

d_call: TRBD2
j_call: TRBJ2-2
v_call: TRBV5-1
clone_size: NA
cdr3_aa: CASSYGLAGGAGTGELFF
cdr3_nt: TGCGCCAGCAGCTACGGACTAGCGGGAGGGGCTGGCACCGGGGAGCTGTTTTTT